The 13 T cell receptor beta chains below come from one sample, sequenced in a study of cytomegalovirus exposure and HLA in healthy donors. The PCR had 60 Vbeta and 13 Jbeta primers. Some clones are missing from TCRdb's copy, which holds only in-frame ones; the method was immunoSEQ multiplex PCR. This table holds approximately 150,000 clones, about four fifths found once. The sequenced material came from PBMCs. Receptor source: a man between 18 and 29 years old in good health and CMV-seronegative.

This chain connects TRBV9 to TRBJ2-1; possibly TRBD2 for D (5 bases). Deletions cut 4 bases from V and 3 bases from J, with 8 bases between. The germline gives CDR1 SGDLS, CDR2 YYNGEE. The CDR3 runs to 13 residues. The CDR3 nucleotides are TGTGCCAGCAGCCCCCGGGACTACAATGAGCAGTTCTTC. It is translated as CASSPRDYNEQFF.

This chain uses TRBV4-1 with TRBJ1-5; no clear D. Germline values: CDR1 MGHRA, CDR2 YSYEKL. This CDR3 contains 11 residues. The germline V and J ends were trimmed by 2 bases and 9 bases, with 5 bases remaining between them. CDR3 coding DNA: TGCGCCAGCAGCCAACCAGTGCCCCAGCATTTT. Translated: CASSQPVPQHF.

This clone appeared a few times. This chain joins TRBV2 and TRBJ1-1, with D maybe TRBD1 (5 bases). Trimming cost V 6 bases and J 4 bases, with 12 bases left between them. This CDR3 has 13 residues. Germline CDR1 is SNHLY and CDR2 is FYNNEI. CDR3 region: CASRQRGGTEAFF. The CDR3 bases are TGTGCCAGCAGACAACGGGGGGGCACTGAAGCTTTCTTT.

Details on this clone: The junction differs from germline at one of its ends, possibly a read error. The chain couples TRBV7-9 to TRBJ1-4; D is unresolved. Germline CDR1 SEHNR, CDR2 FQNEAQ (reference sequence). The CDR3 has 15 amino acids. The DNA of the CDR3 is TGTTCCAGCAGCTTTCGAGGGCCATCGAATGAAAAACTGTTTTTT. Its protein is CSSSFRGPSNEKLFF.

The chain uses TRBV15 and TRBJ2-2, with D unclear. The CDR3 extends over 14 amino acids. The V end lost 0 bases, the J end lost 6 bases, and 8 bases lay between the germline ends. From germline, CDR1 is LNHNV and CDR2 YYDKDF (reference sequence). The DNA of the CDR3 is TGTGCCACCAGCAGAGAAATGCCGGCCGGGGAGCTGTTTTTT. This sequence encodes CATSREMPAGELFF.

This sequence joins TRBV7-3 and TRBJ2-7; TRBD2 matches 9 bases. CDR1 and CDR2 (germline): SGHTA, FQGTGA. The CDR3 totals 17 residues. The V segment lost 3 bases and the J segment 3 bases; nucleotides outside the gene matches: 12. The CDR3 bases are TGTGCCAGCAGCTTCAAAGGAGATAGCGGGAGTCTCTACGAGCAGTACTTC. Translated: CASSFKGDSGSLYEQYF.

As concerns this clone: Distinct nucleotide sequences in the sample also encode this CDR3. The rearrangement links TRBV6-5 to TRBJ2-1, with 7 bases that match TRBD2. The V segment lost 0 bases and the J segment 0 bases; nucleotides outside the gene matches: 2. The CDR3 has 16 amino acids. The germline CDR1 and CDR2 sequences are MNHEY and SVGAGI. CDR3 in DNA: TGTGCCAGCAGTTACTCCGGCGGGAGCTCCTACAATGAGCAGTTCTTC. This sequence encodes CASSYSGGSSYNEQFF.

V is TRBV5-4 and J is TRBJ2-5; the match to TRBD2 covers 8 bases. Losses at the gene ends were 4 bases for V and 5 bases for J; bases not matched to a gene: 10. There are 15 residues in the CDR3. Germline CDR1 SGHNT, CDR2 YYREEE (reference sequence). In DNA, the CDR3 is TGTGCCAGCAGCCTCGGGACTAGTGGTGCCGAGACCCAGTACTTC. Its translation is CASSLGTSGAETQYF.

The chain joins TRBV2 to TRBJ2-7; D perhaps matches TRBD1 (7 bases). Germline CDR1 reads SNHLY; CDR2 reads FYNNEI. The CDR3 spans 12 residues. The V and J ends lost 6 bases and 7 bases respectively, with 13 bases between them. Written as DNA, the CDR3 is TGTGCCAGCAGCTCCAGGGGGGTTGAGCAGTACTTC. As protein: CASSSRGVEQYF.

The chain is built from TRBV6-6 and TRBJ1-2; D might be TRBD1 (5 bases). CDR1 and CDR2 from the germline V gene are MNHNY and SVGAGI (reference sequence). The CDR3 length is 14 residues. Trimming left V 0 bases short and J 0 bases short, with 5 bases between. CDR3 sequence (DNA): TGTGCCAGCAGTTACTCGACAGCTAACTATGGCTACACCTTC. Protein product: CASSYSTANYGYTF.

The chain uses TRBV2 and TRBJ2-1, with a tentative D call TRBD1 (5 bases). V was shortened by 0 bases and J by 0 bases, with 12 bases between the two germline ends. The CDR3 is 17 residues long. Germline values: CDR1 SNHLY, CDR2 FYNNEI. CDR3 region: CASSEAAGSSSYNEQFF. The CDR3 nucleotides read TGTGCCAGCAGTGAAGCAGCAGGGTCCAGCTCCTACAATGAGCAGTTCTTC.

J is TRBJ2-1 and V is TRBV6-5; D perhaps matches TRBD1 (5 bases). V was clipped by 6 bases and J by 5 bases, with 8 bases between them. CDR3 length: 12 amino acids. CDR1 is MNHEY and CDR2 is SVGAGI in the germline V gene. CDR3 coding DNA: TGTGCCAGCAGCACAGGACACAATGAGCAGTTCTTC. Translated: CASSTGHNEQFF.

This CDR3 is CARVHAYEQYF. CDR3 bases: TGTGCCAGAGTACACGCTTACGAGCAGTACTTC. The rearrangement links TRBV11-3 to TRBJ2-7, with D hard to call. Looked up from germline, CDR1 is SGHNT and CDR2 is YENEEA. V was trimmed by 9 bases and J by 4 bases, leaving 10 bases between them. This CDR3 is built from 11 residues.